Sequencing of this TCR beta chain was carried out in a study of cytomegalovirus exposure and HLA in healthy donors. V was pared by 8 bases and J by 5 bases, with 27 bases between. The CDR3 sequence is 17 residues long. Looked up from germline, CDR1 is MDHEN and CDR2 is SYDVKM. Use of 60 Vbeta and 13 Jbeta primers characterized the PCR. Produced via immunoSEQ multiplex PCR; TCRdb's table is partial and in-frame only. The sample records around 120,000 clones, 70% to 85% being singletons. The sample was PBMCs. This clonotype was sampled from a woman aged 40-49 years in good health and CMV-seronegative. The J gene is TRBJ2-5, the V gene TRBV28, with D perhaps matching TRBD2 (7 bases). Here the CDR3 reads CASSLGGGGPLGETQYF. CDR3 DNA: TGTGCCAGCTCATTAGGGGGGGGCGGGCCACTCGGGGAGACCCAGTACTTC.